The clone carrying this T cell receptor beta chain was observed a handful of times. Its antigen remains unidentified. This entry comes from a study of T cells after yellow fever vaccination. Per the germline V gene, CDR1 is DFQATT and CDR2 is SNEGSKA (reference sequence). Unmatched junction bases numbered 8, after V lost 2 bases and J lost 2 bases. This CDR3 contains 17 residues. Template switching by 5'RACE produced TCR cDNA, adding a universal primer site and UMIs. MiXCR, applied by TCRdb to the 5' RACE reads, yields one record per CDR3 protein. The sample holds 500,000 to 650,000 distinct CDR3 sequences, around an eighth seen once. Findings and caveats of the study: Any FACS-sorted repertoire could hold abundant clonotypes that contaminate it from the bulk population. Few clonotypes appeared in both CD4 and CD8 compartments. Reappearance after the booster was observed for most primary-vaccination clones (around 96% CD4, over 70% CD8).

The material was PBMCs, obtained on the day of the yellow fever booster vaccination. V and J are TRBV20-1 and TRBJ2-3, with 12 bases lining up with TRBD2. The sequence came from a man under 40 who received the YFV17D yellow fever vaccine. CDR3 DNA: TGCAGTGCTAGACTAGCGGGAGGGAGGCGGGCCACAGATACGCAGTATTTT. Protein sequence: CSARLAGGRRATDTQYF.